The clone carrying this T cell receptor (beta chain) occurred a few times. Sequencing used immunoSEQ multiplex PCR; TCRdb keeps in-frame clones, though not all of them. The sample has about 280,000 clones; 75% to 85% are singletons. With 4 bases clipped from V and 7 bases from J, the junction kept 11 bases outside the gene matches. The CDR3 covers 15 residues. Per the germline V gene, CDR1 is LGHDT and CDR2 is YNNKEL (reference sequence). This sample is drawn from a study of blood T cell repertoires in COVID-19. The rearrangement uses TRBV3-1 (or the pseudogene TRBV3-2) and TRBJ1-2; 8 nucleotides agree with TRBD1. This clonotype was obtained from a man aged 45 to 65 with active or convalescent COVID-19. Sequenced material: peripheral blood. The CDR3 here is CASSPRNQGARGYTF. In DNA form, the CDR3 reads TGTGCCAGCAGCCCACGTAATCAGGGGGCCCGTGGCTACACCTTC.